One sample yielded the 6 T cell receptor beta chains listed below, sequenced in a study of blood T cell repertoires in COVID-19. Clones were sequenced by immunoSEQ multiplex PCR, and TCRdb holds only the in-frame ones, with some missing. The repertoire holds about 59,000 clones, with roughly 77% as singletons. Material for sequencing was peripheral blood. All receptors derive from a man aged 55-75 years with COVID-19, enrolled during active disease.

This clone was seen once. The chain joins TRBV27 to TRBJ1-1, with 8 positions matching TRBD1. Per the germline V gene, CDR1 is MNHEY and CDR2 is SMNVEV (reference sequence). V was clipped by 5 bases and J by 4 bases; unmatched bases: 15. This CDR3 contains 17 residues. As DNA, the CDR3 is TGTGCCAGCAGTCAAGGGACAGGCAGGGGGAGAAGCACTGAAGCTTTCTTT. It encodes CASSQGTGRGRSTEAFF.

The CDR3, as DNA: TGTGCCAGCAGCTTAAATAGTGGCGGGCCAGCCTCTACAGATACGCAGTATTTT. As protein: CASSLNSGGPASTDTQYF. This chain joins TRBV7-3 and TRBJ2-3; D is possibly TRBD2 (5 bases). Trimming shortened V by 1 base and J by 3 bases, and 20 bases separated the two germline ends. The CDR3 is 18 residues long. Germline loops: CDR1 SGHTA, CDR2 FQGTGA.

V and J are TRBV3-1 (or the pseudogene TRBV3-2) and TRBJ2-2, with D possibly matching TRBD1 (5 bases). Germline V gene data show CDR1 as LGHDT and CDR2 as YNNKEL (reference sequence). This CDR3 spans 16 amino acids. The V and J ends lost 4 bases and 0 bases respectively, with 12 bases between them. The CDR3 bases are TGTGCCAGCAGCCCACCAACAGGCACGAACACCGGGGAGCTGTTTTTT. Translation: CASSPPTGTNTGELFF.

This clone appeared once. The rearrangement uses TRBV5-4 and TRBJ2-5, with 7 nucleotides matching TRBD2. The CDR3 sequence is 15 residues long. The V and J ends lost 3 bases and 0 bases, in that order; junction bases with no gene match: 5. CDR1 and CDR2 from the germline V gene are SGHNT and YYREEE (reference sequence). The CDR3 DNA reads TGTGCCAGCAGCTCCGGGGGGTCGTACCAAGAGACCCAGTACTTC. It encodes CASSSGGSYQETQYF.

The V call is TRBV6-5, the J call TRBJ1-1, with D possibly matching TRBD1 (5 bases). Germline V gene data show CDR1 as MNHEY and CDR2 as SVGAGI. This CDR3 comprises 11 residues. The V gene lost 5 bases and the J gene lost 10 bases, with 11 bases spanning the gap. The CDR3 DNA sequence: TGTGCCAGCAGTCCGCCCGGGGGAGCTTTCTTT. It yields the protein CASSPPGGAFF.

The chain carries TRBV3-1 (or the pseudogene TRBV3-2) and TRBJ2-7, with D possibly matching TRBD2 (5 bases). Trimming took off 5 bases at V and 3 bases at J, with 11 bases between the two ends. CDR3 length equals 13 residues. The germline V gene has CDR1 LGHDT and CDR2 YNNKEL (reference sequence). The CDR3 loop is CASSFGVDYEQYF. As DNA, the CDR3 is TGTGCCAGCAGCTTCGGGGTGGACTACGAGCAGTACTTC.